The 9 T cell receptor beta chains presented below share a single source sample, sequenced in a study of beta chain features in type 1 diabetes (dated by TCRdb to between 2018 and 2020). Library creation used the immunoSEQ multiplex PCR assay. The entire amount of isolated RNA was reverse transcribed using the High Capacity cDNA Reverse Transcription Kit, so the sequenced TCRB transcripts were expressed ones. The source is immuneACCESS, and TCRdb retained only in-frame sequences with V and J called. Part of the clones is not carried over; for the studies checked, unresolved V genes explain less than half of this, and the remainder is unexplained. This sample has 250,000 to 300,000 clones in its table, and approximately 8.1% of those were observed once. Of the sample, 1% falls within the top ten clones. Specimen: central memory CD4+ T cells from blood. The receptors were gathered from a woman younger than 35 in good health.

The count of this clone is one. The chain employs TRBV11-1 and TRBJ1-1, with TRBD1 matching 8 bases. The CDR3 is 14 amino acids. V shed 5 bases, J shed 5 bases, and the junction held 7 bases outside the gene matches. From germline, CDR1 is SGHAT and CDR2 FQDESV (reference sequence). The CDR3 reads CASSPGQGQTEAFF. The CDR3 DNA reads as TGTGCCAGCAGCCCCGGACAGGGACAAACTGAAGCTTTCTTT.

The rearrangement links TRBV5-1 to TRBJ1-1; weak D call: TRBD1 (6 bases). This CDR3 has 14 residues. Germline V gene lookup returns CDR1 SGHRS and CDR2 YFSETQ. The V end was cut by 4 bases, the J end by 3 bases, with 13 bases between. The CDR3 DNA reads TGCGCCAGCAGCCTACTGTCAGGGGACACTGAAGCTTTCTTT. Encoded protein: CASSLLSGDTEAFF.

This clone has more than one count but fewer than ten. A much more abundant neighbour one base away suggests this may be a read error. The DNA of the CDR3 is TGTGCCAGCAGCTTTAGGGAGACCCAGTACTTC. Amino acids: CASSFRETQYF. The chain recombines TRBV7-6 with TRBJ2-5; no clear D gene. CDR1 and CDR2 from the germline V gene are SGHVS and FNYEAQ. Trimming stripped 3 bases from V and 5 bases from J, with 4 bases between. This CDR3 spans 11 amino acids.

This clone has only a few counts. CDR3 DNA: TGTGCCAGCAGTCCCATACCTCACAGGGATGGCTACACCTTC. It codes for CASSPIPHRDGYTF. V and J are TRBV28 and TRBJ1-2, with D tentatively TRBD1 (6 bases). Deletions cut 5 bases from V and 6 bases from J, with 16 bases between. Germline V gene sequence: CDR1 MDHEN, CDR2 SYDVKM. CDR3 size: 14 residues.

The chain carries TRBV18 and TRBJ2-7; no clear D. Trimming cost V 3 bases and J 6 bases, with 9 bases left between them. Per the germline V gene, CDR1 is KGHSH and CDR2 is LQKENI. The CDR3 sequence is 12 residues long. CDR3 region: CASSPKSGEQYV. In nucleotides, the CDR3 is TGTGCCAGCTCACCTAAATCGGGCGAGCAGTACGTC.

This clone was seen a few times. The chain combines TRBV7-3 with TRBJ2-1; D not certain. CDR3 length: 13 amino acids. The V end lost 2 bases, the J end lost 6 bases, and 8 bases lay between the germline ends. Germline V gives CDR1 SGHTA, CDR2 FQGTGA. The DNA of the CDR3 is TGTGCCAGCAGCTTAGGATCGGTCAATGAGCAGTTCTTC. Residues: CASSLGSVNEQFF. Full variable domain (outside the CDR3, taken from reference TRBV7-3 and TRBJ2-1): GAGVSQTPSNKVTEKGKYVELRCDPISGHTALYWYRQSLGQGPEFLIYFQGTGAADDSGLPNDRFFAVRPEGSVSTLKIQRTERGDSAVYLCASSLGSVNEQFFGPGTRLTVL.

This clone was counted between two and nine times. The CDR3 spells CASSQGLAPEKGYTF. Here the CDR3 DNA reads TGCGCCAGCAGCCAAGGTCTCGCCCCTGAGAAAGGCTACACCTTC. V is TRBV4-3 and J is TRBJ1-2; D ambiguous. Germline V gives CDR1 LGHNA, CDR2 YSLEER. The V gene lost 1 base and the J gene lost 8 bases, with 17 bases spanning the gap. The CDR3 runs 15 residues.

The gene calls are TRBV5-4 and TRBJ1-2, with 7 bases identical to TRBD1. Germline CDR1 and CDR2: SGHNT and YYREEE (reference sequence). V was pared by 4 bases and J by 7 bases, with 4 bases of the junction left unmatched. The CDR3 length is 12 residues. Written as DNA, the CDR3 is TGTGCCAGCAGCCTTAACAGGGGTGGCTACACCTTC. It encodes CASSLNRGGYTF.

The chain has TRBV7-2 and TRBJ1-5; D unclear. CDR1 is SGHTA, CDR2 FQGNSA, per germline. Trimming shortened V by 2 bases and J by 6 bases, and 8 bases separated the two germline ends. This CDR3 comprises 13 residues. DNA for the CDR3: TGTGCCAGCAGCTTACAGAGTGGTCAGCCCCAGCATTTT. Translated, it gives CASSLQSGQPQHF.